A single sample gave rise to the 17 T cell receptor beta chains below, sequenced in a study of TIL therapy for anti-PD-1-resistant metastatic lung cancer. This was the immunoSEQ v3 assay. Generated by immunoSEQ multiplex PCR, the TCRdb table keeps only in-frame clones and is missing some. The sample shows about 21,000 clones, 78% of them seen only once. Time point specified: pre-treatment sample, taken before nivolumab and TIL therapy. The sequences come from blood, collected at baseline. The receptors originated from a person aged 25 to 85 with non-small cell lung cancer.

The CDR3 bases are TGTGCCAGTAGTAGGGGCAGGAGCTCCTACGAGCAGTACTTC. It is translated as CASSRGRSSYEQYF. The rearrangement links TRBV19 to TRBJ2-7, with D possibly TRBD1 on 5 matching bases. From germline, CDR1 is LNHDA and CDR2 SQIVND (reference sequence). The CDR3 totals 14 residues. V was pared by 4 bases and J by 0 bases, with 10 bases between.

This clone was detected once. The V gene is TRBV10-3, the J gene TRBJ2-7; D is possibly TRBD2 (6 bases). CDR1 and CDR2 (germline): ENHRY, SYGVKD. This CDR3 region has 11 residues. Trimming stripped 10 bases from V and 4 bases from J, with 11 bases between. The CDR3 spells CATTGLYEQYF. The CDR3, as DNA: TGTGCCACCACGGGACTGTACGAGCAGTACTTC.

This rearrangement joins TRBV6-1 to TRBJ1-5; D call uncertain. The V end was cut by 1 base, the J end by 6 bases, with 13 bases between. Germline CDR1 reads MNHNS; CDR2 reads SASEGT. CDR3 length: 15 residues. The CDR3 sequence is CASSEEARRGQPQHF. CDR3 bases: TGTGCCAGCAGTGAAGAGGCCAGGCGGGGTCAGCCCCAGCATTTT.

This chain links TRBV7-3 with TRBJ2-2; unclear D gene. CDR3 length: 13 residues. V was trimmed by 4 bases and J by 8 bases, leaving 11 bases between them. Germline loops: CDR1 SGHTA, CDR2 FQGTGA. The CDR3 spells CASSSSGKGELFF. The CDR3 DNA reads TGTGCCAGCAGCTCTAGTGGGAAGGGGGAGCTGTTTTTT.

The chain employs TRBV7-9 and TRBJ1-5; D might be TRBD1 (5 bases). V was pared by 1 base and J by 9 bases, with 16 bases between. The CDR3 is 15 amino acids. CDR1 and CDR2 from the germline V gene are SEHNR and FQNEAQ (reference sequence). CDR3: CASSLGDGDLGPQHF. The CDR3 nucleotides read TGTGCCAGCAGCTTAGGGGACGGGGACCTAGGGCCCCAGCATTTT.

This clone was recorded a few times. The chain couples TRBV29-1 to TRBJ2-1; TRBD2 agrees at 9 bases. Looked up from germline, CDR1 is SQVTM and CDR2 is ANQGSEA. CDR3 length: 15 amino acids. J gave up 0 bases and V 7 bases, and 7 bases lay outside the gene matches. CDR3 DNA sequence: TGCAGCGCCGGCGGGGGGGGCCTCTCCTACAATGAGCAGTTCTTC. This translates into CSAGGGGLSYNEQFF.

The chain recombines TRBV7-2 with TRBJ2-3; D ambiguous. Trimming stripped 2 bases from V and 2 bases from J, with 11 bases between. The CDR3 contains 15 residues. Per the germline V gene, CDR1 is SGHTA and CDR2 is FQGNSA. The CDR3 spells CASSLFPAPTDTQYF. CDR3 DNA sequence: TGTGCCAGCAGCTTATTTCCCGCCCCCACAGATACGCAGTATTTT.

This chain connects TRBV5-1 to TRBJ1-5; 12 bases map to TRBD1. The CDR3 covers 15 residues. V dropped 4 bases and J dropped 7; count of bases not matched to a gene: 6. From germline, CDR1 is SGHRS and CDR2 YFSETQ. CDR3 DNA sequence: TGCGCCAGCAGCCCGGGACAGGGGGCCAAACAGCCCCAGCATTTT. This gives the protein CASSPGQGAKQPQHF.

A single count supports this clone. The chain employs TRBV30 and TRBJ1-5, with D perhaps matching TRBD1 (6 bases). Germline V gives CDR1 GTSNPN, CDR2 SVGIG (reference sequence). The germline V and J ends were trimmed by 1 base and 7 bases, with 14 bases remaining between them. The CDR3 has 14 residues. For the CDR3, the DNA is TGTGCCTGGAGTGCGGACAGAAAGAACCAGCCCCAGCATTTT. Residues: CAWSADRKNQPQHF.

J is TRBJ1-4 and V is TRBV13; TRBD1 matches 9 bases. Losses at the gene ends were 6 bases for V and 5 bases for J; bases not matched to a gene: 4. Germline V lookup: CDR1 PRHDT, CDR2 FYEKMQ (reference sequence). This CDR3 has 14 amino acids. The CDR3 here is CASRKTGGNEKLFF. In nucleotides, the CDR3 is TGTGCCAGCAGGAAGACAGGGGGAAATGAAAAACTGTTTTTT. Combining the CDR3 with reference TRBV13 and TRBJ1-4 gives the whole variable domain AAGVIQSPRHLIKEKRETATLKCYPIPRHDTVYWYQQGPGQDPQFLISFYEKMQSDKGSIPDRFSAQQFSDYHSELNMSSLELGDSALYFCASRKTGGNEKLFFGSGTQLSVL.

In this sample, this clone turned up a few times. V gene TRBV6-5 combines with J gene TRBJ2-5; no definite D call. CDR3 length equals 16 residues. CDR1 and CDR2 from the germline V gene are MNHEY and SVGAGI. V shed 2 bases and J shed 1 base, with 14 bases lying between them. CDR3 loop: CASSYNWRLVQETQYF. CDR3 nucleotide sequence: TGTGCCAGCAGTTACAATTGGCGACTCGTCCAAGAGACCCAGTACTTC.

V is TRBV28 and J is TRBJ1-1; the D is unclear. Germline V gives CDR1 MDHEN, CDR2 SYDVKM. Between the trimmed V and J ends, which lost 6 bases and 6 bases, there was a span of 8 bases. The CDR3 runs to 11 residues. The CDR3 nucleotides are TGTGCCAGCAGGGGGAGGCCTGAAGCTTTCTTT. It specifies CASRGRPEAFF.

The rearrangement links TRBV5-1 to TRBJ2-2; D might be TRBD2 (5 bases). CDR3 length: 13 residues. V lost 6 bases, J lost 4 bases, and 10 bases lay in between. Germline V gives CDR1 SGHRS, CDR2 YFSETQ. The CDR3 coding sequence is TGCGCCAGCACCCCGGCGGGCACCGGGGAGCTGTTTTTT. Protein product: CASTPAGTGELFF.

This chain uses TRBV10-1 with TRBJ2-1; D tentatively fits TRBD1 or TRBD2 (5 bases each). Germline CDR1 and CDR2: WNHNN and SYGVQD (reference sequence). V was trimmed by 5 bases and J by 6 bases, leaving 17 bases between them. The CDR3 spans 15 residues. CDR3 DNA sequence: TGCGCCAGCAGTAACCGGGACCTAACGCCCAATGAGCAGTTCTTC. Translated: CASSNRDLTPNEQFF.

This clone is deemed medium-sized. The CDR3 protein is CASSLEGHVGQYF. The DNA for the CDR3 is TGTGCCAGCAGCTTAGAAGGGCATGTGGGGCAGTACTTC. The rearrangement uses TRBV7-9 and TRBJ2-7, with D uncertain. The CDR3 has 13 amino acids. CDR1 and CDR2 (germline): SEHNR, FQNEAQ (reference sequence). The V end was cut by 1 base, the J end by 9 bases, with 13 bases between.

This sequence joins TRBV28 and TRBJ2-7, with TRBD2 as a possible D gene (5 bases). The CDR3 covers 17 residues. V was shortened by 2 bases and J by 2 bases, with 19 bases between the two germline ends. CDR1 and CDR2 from the germline V gene are MDHEN and SYDVKM. The CDR3 is CASSLVPGVDTTYEQYF. CDR3 DNA: TGTGCCAGCAGTTTAGTGCCCGGGGTCGATACTACCTACGAGCAGTACTTC.

The chain recombines TRBV9 with TRBJ2-7; 7 nucleotides match TRBD2. The CDR3 spans 14 residues. Germline V lookup: CDR1 SGDLS, CDR2 YYNGEE. The V gene end was trimmed by 4 bases and the J gene end by 0 bases; junction bases not matched to a gene: 4. CDR3 region: CASSPGTISYEQYF. As DNA, the CDR3 is TGTGCCAGCAGCCCTGGGACTATCTCCTACGAGCAGTACTTC.